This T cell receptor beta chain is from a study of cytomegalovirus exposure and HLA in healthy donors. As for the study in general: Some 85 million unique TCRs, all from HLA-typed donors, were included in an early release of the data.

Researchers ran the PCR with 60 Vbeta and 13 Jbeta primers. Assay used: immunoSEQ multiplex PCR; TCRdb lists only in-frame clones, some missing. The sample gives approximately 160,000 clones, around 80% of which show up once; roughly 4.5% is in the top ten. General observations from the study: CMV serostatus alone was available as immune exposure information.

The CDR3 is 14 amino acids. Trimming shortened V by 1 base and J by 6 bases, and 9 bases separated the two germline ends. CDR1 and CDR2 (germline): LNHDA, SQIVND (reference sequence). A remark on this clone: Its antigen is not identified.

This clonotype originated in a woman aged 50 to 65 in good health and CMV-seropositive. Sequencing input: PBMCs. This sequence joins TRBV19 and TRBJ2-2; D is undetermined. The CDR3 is CASSIAIGAGELFF. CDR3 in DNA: TGTGCCAGTAGTATAGCCATCGGAGCCGGGGAGCTGTTTTTT.